The sequence of this T cell receptor (beta chain) was determined in a study of T cells in Graves' hyperthyroidism and ophthalmopathy. Overall study context: Blood was drawn when the patient was first diagnosed and still untreated.

Diagnosis rested on symptoms, serum thyroxine and TRAb, thyroid ultrasound, and orbital computed tomography. The source of the PBMCs was over 8.5 ml of fresh peripheral blood. Amplified regions were TCR beta CDR3 sequences from RNA transcripts. Initially, a first-round RT-PCR of the TCR CDR3 employed the HTBI primer set. One entry per CDR3 protein results from TCRdb running MiXCR on the multiplex PCR reads. The sample includes hundreds of thousands of distinct CDR3 sequences, approximately 23% of them seen just once. The sample holds a few counts of this clonotype. The sequence came from a woman in her 70s with Graves' ophthalmopathy. Sequenced material: blood.

CDR3 in DNA: TGTGCCAGCAGTGACTGGCTACCCTATGGCTACACCTTC. Its protein product is CASSDWLPYGYTF. The chain uses TRBV6-1 and TRBJ1-2; D not certain. Germline-derived CDR1 and CDR2 are MNHNS and SASEGT. V was cut by 3 bases and J by 4 bases, with 9 bases left in between. CDR3 length: 13 amino acids.